This T cell receptor (beta chain) is from a study of T cells in Graves' hyperthyroidism and ophthalmopathy. Overall study context: Peripheral blood samples were taken at initial diagnosis, prior to any treatment.

V lost 6 bases, J lost 2 bases, and 7 bases stayed unmatched. This CDR3 is 15 amino acids long. Germline CDR1 is MNHNS and CDR2 is SASEGT. Comments on this clonotype: The antigen remains undetermined.

TCR beta CDR3 sequences were amplified from RNA transcripts. Initially, a first-round RT-PCR of the TCR CDR3 employed the HTBI primer set. TCRdb re-called the multiplex PCR reads with MiXCR, one entry per CDR3 protein. The top ten clones hold around 52% of a sample with about 210,000 distinct CDR3 sequences, 17% of them seen once. Findings and limits, study-wide: Ophthalmopathy was separated from stable hyperthyroidism by a 13 V-J model. Blood samples included most of the expanded thyroid clonotypes exceeding 0.001.

The chain is built from TRBV6-1 and TRBJ2-7; TRBD2 aligns across 10 bases. This clonotype was obtained from a man between 50 and 59 years old with Graves' hyperthyroidism. The sequencing sample was made of blood. The CDR3 loop is CASRPILAGPYEQYF. The DNA of the CDR3 is TGTGCCAGCAGGCCCATACTAGCGGGACCCTACGAGCAGTACTTC.